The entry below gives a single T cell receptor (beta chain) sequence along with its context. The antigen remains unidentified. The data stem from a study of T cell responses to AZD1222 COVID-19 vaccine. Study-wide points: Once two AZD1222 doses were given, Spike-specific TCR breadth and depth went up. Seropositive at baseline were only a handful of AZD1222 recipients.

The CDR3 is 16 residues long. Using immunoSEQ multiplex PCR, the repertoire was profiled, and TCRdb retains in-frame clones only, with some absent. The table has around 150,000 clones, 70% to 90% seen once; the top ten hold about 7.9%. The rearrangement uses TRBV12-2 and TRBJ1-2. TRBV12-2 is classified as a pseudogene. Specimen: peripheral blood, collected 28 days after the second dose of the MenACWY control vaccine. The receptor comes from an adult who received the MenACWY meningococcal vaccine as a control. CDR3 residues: CAKLGDSLGGDYGYTF. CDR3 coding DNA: TGTGCAAAATTGGGGGACTCACTCGGCGGGGACTATGGCTACACCTTC.